These T cell receptor beta chains were read from a single sample in a study of graft-versus-host responses after intestinal transplantation. Profiled with immunoSEQ multiplex PCR; TCRdb holds only in-frame clones, not every one. The sample lists around 33,000 clones, around 94% occurring once. Sequencing was performed on PBMCs, taken 16 days after intestinal transplant. The origin of the receptors is a human patient who received an intestinal transplant, so some T cells may come from the graft donor. The CDR3 runs from the conserved cysteine through the conserved F or W. A D gene is named only where the DNA matches it firmly.

v_call: TRBV28; d_call: -; cdr3_aa: CASSFLSFRENYGYTF
v_call: TRBV21-1; d_call: -; cdr3_aa: CASSSVPGQEETQYF
v_call: TRBV27; d_call: -; cdr3_aa: CASSLSTFNSPLHF
v_call: TRBV6-4; d_call: -; cdr3_aa: CASSGEGTSSTDTQYF
v_call: TRBV5-4; d_call: -; cdr3_aa: CASSLSPSSYEQYF
v_call: TRBV5-6; d_call: -; cdr3_aa: CASSLDGELSGANVLTF
v_call: TRBV20-1; d_call: -; cdr3_aa: CSAATVEAFF
v_call: TRBV7-8; d_call: TRBD1; cdr3_aa: CASSDGTGVAKNIQYF
v_call: TRBV18; d_call: -; cdr3_aa: CASSPTLFRARSSEKLFF
v_call: TRBV7-3; d_call: -; cdr3_aa: CASSLIWTTLDYEQYF
v_call: TRBV15; d_call: TRBD1; cdr3_aa: CATSNGRGLQETQYF
v_call: TRBV6-5; d_call: -; cdr3_aa: CASSYPGQPQHF
v_call: TRBV4-2; d_call: -; cdr3_aa: CASSLDSRGEFF
v_call: TRBV15; d_call: -; cdr3_aa: CATSRDETQYF
v_call: TRBV9; d_call: -; cdr3_aa: CASSVEGTDKETQYF
v_call: TRBV28; d_call: TRBD2; cdr3_aa: CASSPTGTTPRNEQFF
v_call: TRBV4-1; d_call: -; cdr3_aa: CASSQHTDTQYF